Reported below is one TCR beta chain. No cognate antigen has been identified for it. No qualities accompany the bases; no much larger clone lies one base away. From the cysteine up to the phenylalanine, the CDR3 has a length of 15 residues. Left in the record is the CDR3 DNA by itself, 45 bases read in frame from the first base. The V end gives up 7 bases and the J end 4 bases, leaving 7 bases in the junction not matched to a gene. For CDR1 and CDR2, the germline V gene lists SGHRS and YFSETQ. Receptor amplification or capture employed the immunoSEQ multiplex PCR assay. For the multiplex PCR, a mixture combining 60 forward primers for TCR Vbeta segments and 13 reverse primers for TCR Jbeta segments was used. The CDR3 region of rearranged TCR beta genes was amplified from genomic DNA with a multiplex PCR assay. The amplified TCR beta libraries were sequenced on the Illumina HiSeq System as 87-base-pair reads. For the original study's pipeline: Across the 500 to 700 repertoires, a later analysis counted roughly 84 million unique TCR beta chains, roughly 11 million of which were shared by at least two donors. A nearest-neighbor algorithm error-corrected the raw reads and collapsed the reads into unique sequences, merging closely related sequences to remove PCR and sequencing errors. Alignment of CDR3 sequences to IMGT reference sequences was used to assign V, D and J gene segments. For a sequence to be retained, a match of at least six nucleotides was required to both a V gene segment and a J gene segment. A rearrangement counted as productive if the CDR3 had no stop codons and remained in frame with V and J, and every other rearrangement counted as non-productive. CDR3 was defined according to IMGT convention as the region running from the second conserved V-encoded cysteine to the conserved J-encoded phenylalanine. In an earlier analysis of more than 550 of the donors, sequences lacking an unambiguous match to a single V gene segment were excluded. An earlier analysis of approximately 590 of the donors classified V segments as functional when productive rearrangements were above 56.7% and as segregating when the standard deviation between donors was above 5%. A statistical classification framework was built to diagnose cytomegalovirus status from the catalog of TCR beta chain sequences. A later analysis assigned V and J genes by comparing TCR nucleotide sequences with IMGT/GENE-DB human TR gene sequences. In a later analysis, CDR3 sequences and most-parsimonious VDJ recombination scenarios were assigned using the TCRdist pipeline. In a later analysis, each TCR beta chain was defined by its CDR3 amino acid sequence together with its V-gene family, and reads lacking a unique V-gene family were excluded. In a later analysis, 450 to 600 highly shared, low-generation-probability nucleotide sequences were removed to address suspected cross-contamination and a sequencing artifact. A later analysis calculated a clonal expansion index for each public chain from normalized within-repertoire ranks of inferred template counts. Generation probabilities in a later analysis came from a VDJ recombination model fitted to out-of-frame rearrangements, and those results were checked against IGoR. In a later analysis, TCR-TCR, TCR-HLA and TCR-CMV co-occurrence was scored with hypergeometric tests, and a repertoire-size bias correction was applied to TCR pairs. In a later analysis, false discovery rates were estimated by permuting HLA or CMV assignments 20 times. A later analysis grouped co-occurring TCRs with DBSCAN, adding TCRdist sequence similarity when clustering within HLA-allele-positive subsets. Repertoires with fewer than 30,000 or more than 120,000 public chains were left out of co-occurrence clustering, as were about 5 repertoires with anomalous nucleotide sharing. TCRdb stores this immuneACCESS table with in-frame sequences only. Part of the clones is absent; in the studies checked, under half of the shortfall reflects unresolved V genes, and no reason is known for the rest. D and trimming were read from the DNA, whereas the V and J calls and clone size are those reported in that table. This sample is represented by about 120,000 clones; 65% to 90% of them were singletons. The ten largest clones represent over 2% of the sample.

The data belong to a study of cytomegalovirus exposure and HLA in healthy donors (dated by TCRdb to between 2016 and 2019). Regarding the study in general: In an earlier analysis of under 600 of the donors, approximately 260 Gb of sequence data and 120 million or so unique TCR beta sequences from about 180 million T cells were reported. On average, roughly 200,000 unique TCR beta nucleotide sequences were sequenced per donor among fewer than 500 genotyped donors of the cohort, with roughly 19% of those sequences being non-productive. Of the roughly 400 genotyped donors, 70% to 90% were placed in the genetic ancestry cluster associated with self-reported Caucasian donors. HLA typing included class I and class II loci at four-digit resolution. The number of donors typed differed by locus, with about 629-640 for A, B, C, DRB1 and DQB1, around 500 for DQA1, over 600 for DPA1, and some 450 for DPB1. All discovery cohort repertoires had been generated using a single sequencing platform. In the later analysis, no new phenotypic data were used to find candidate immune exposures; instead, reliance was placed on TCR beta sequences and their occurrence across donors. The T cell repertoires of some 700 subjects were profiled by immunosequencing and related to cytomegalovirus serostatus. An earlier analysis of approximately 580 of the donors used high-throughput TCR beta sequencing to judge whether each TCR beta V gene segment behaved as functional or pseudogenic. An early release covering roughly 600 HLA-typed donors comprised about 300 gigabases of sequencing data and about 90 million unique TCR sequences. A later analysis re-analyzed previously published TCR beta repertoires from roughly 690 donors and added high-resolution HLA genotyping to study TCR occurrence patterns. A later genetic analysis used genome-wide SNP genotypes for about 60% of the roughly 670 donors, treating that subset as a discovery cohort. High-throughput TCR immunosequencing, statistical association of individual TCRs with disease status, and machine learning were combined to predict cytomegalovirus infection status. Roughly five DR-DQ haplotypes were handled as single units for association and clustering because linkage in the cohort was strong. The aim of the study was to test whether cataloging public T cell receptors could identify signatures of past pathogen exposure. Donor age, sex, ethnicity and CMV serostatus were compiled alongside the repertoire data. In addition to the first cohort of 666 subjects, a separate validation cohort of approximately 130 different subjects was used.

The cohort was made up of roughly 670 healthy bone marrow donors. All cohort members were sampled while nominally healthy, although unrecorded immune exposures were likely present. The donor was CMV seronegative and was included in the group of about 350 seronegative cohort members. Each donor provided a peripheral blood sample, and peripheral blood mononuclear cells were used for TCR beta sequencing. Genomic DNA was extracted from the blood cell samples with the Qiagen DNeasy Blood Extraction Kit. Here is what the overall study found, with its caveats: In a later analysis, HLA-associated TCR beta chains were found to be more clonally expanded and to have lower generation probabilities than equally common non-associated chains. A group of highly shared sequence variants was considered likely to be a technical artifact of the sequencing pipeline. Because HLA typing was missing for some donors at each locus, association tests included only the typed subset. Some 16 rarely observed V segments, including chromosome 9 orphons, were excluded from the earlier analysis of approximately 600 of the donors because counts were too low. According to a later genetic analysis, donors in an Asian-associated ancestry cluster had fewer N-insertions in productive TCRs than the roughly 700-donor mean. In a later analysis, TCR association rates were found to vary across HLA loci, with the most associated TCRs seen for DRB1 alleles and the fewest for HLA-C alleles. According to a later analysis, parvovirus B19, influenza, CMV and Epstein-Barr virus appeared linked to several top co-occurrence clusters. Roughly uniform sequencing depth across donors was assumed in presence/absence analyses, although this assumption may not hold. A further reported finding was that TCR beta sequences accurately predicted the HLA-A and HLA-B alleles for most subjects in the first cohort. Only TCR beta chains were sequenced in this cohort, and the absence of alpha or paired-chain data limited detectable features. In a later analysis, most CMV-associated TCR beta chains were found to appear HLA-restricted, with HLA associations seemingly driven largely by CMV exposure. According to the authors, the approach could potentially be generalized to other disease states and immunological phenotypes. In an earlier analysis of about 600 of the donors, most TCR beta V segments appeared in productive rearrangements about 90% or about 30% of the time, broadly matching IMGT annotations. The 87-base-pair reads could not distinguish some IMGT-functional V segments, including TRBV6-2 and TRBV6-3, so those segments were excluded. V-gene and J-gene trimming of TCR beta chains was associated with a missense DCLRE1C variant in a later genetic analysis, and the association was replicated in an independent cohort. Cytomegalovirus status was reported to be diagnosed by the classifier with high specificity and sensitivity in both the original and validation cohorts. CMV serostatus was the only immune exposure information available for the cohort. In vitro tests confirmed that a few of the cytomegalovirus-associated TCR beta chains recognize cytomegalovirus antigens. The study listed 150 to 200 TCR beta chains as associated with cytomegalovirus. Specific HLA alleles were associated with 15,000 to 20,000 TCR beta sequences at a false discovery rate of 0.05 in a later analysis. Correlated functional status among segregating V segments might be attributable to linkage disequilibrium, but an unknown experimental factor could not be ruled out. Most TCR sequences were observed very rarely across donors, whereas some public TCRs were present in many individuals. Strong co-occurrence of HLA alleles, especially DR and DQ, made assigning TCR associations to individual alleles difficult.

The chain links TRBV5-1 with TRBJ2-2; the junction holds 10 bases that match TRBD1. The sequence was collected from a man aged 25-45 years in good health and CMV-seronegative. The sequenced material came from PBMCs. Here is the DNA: TGCGCCAGCCAACTCGGGACAGGGGTCACCGGGGAGCTGTTTTTT. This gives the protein CASQLGTGVTGELFF.